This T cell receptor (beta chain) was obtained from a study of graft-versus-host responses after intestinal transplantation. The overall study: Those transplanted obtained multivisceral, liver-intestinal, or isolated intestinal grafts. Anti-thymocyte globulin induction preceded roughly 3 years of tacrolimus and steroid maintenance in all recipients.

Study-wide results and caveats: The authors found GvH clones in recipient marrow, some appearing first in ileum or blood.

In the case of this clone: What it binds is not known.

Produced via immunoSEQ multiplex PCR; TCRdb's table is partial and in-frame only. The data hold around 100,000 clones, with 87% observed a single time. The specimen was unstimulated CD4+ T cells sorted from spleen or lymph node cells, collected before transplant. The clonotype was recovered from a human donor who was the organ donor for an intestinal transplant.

The CDR3 spells CASSPRVGFANSPLHF. The CDR3 coding sequence is TGTGCCAGTAGCCCCCGCGTGGGGTTCGCTAATTCACCCCTCCACTTT. V usage is TRBV19 and J usage is TRBJ1-6; D remains ambiguous. V was trimmed by 6 bases and J by 6 bases, leaving 18 bases between them. Germline V gene data show CDR1 as LNHDA and CDR2 as SQIVND (reference sequence). CDR3 length: 16 amino acids.